One sample yielded the 21 T cell receptor beta chains listed below, sequenced in a study of T cells after yellow fever vaccination. MiXCR was run by TCRdb on the 5' RACE reads, yielding one entry per CDR3 protein. The sample includes approximately 450,000 distinct CDR3 sequences, 18% seen only once; the top ten take around 17%. The source material was PBMCs, sampled before the yellow fever booster vaccination. The receptors originated from a man younger than 30 who received the YFV17D yellow fever vaccine.

This chain joins TRBV28 and TRBJ2-7, with D perhaps assigned TRBD1 or TRBD2 (6 bases each). V was shortened by 5 bases and J by 7 bases, with 21 bases between the two germline ends. The CDR3 has 15 residues. Germline CDR1 and CDR2: MDHEN and SYDVKM. The CDR3 here is CASSPHPGALGEQYV. The CDR3 region has the DNA TGTGCCAGCAGTCCCCATCCGGGGGCTTTAGGTGAGCAGTACGTC.

Concerning this clonotype itself: The germline gene is not matched at one end of the junction; a read error may be the cause. The chain couples TRBV6-6 to TRBJ2-1, with unresolved D. The V gene's germline CDR1 is MNHNY and CDR2 SVGAGI (reference sequence). CDR3 length: 12 amino acids. CDR3 amino acids: CASSWSLSVVGF. DNA for the CDR3: TGTGCCAGCAGCTGGAGTCTGTCCGTGGTGGGCTTC.

This clonotype was counted only a few times. The chain uses TRBV12-3 or TRBV12-4 and TRBJ2-5, with D tentatively TRBD2 (6 bases). V lost 7 bases and J 2 bases, leaving 11 bases between the germline ends. CDR3 size: 13 residues. CDR3 loop: CASTLRGQETQYF. The CDR3, as DNA: TGTGCCAGCACCCTCCGGGGGCAAGAGACCCAGTACTTC.

This clonotype was seen a few times. The chain employs TRBV7-2 and TRBJ2-1; no clear D gene. Germline CDR1 SGHTA, CDR2 FQGNSA. The CDR3 is 12 residues long. Trimming left V 4 bases short and J 4 bases short, with 5 bases between. DNA of the CDR3: TGTGCCAGCAGCTCGCGGTACAATGAGCAGTTCTTC. Protein product: CASSSRYNEQFF.

This chain uses TRBV29-1 with TRBJ1-1; D not certain. Trimming cost V 2 bases and J 5 bases, with 6 bases left between them. The CDR3 covers 11 residues. From germline, CDR1 is SQVTM and CDR2 ANQGSEA. The CDR3 reads CSVERWTEAFF. Written as DNA, the CDR3 is TGCAGCGTTGAAAGGTGGACTGAAGCTTTCTTT.

This clonotype was observed a few times. The chain links TRBV15 to TRBJ2-3; TRBD2 agrees at 10 bases. This CDR3 is built from 17 residues. V gave up 1 base and J gave up 5 bases; unmatched junction bases: 9. Germline CDR1 LNHNV, CDR2 YYDKDF (reference sequence). The CDR3 is CATSRVPSGGSGDTQYF. CDR3 DNA: TGTGCCACCAGCAGAGTACCTAGCGGGGGATCTGGAGATACGCAGTATTTT.

This clonotype was found many times. The genes are TRBV7-6 and TRBJ2-7, with D possibly being TRBD2 (5 bases). CDR1 SGHVS and CDR2 FNYEAQ come from the germline V gene. This CDR3 has 12 amino acids. V was pared by 5 bases and J by 7 bases, with 12 bases between. CDR3 sequence reads: CASSTDTGEQYV. The CDR3 DNA follows: TGTGCCAGCAGCACCGACACGGGGGAGCAGTACGTC.

The rearrangement uses TRBV7-2 and TRBJ2-3, with 12 bases lining up with TRBD2. This CDR3 has 15 amino acids. Germline CDR1 reads SGHTA; CDR2 reads FQGNSA. The junction had 2 bases not matched to a gene; V was cut back by 5 bases and J by 2 bases. CDR3 in amino acids: CASSRTSGITDTQYF. The CDR3 DNA is TGTGCCAGCAGCCGGACTAGCGGGATCACAGATACGCAGTATTTT.

This clonotype was counted between two and nine times. The V and J genes are TRBV28 and TRBJ2-7; 10 nucleotides line up with TRBD1. CDR3 size: 14 residues. Trimming removed 7 bases from V and 7 bases from J; junction bases left unmatched: 10. Germline assignment: CDR1 MDHEN and CDR2 SYDVKM. The CDR3 DNA reads as TGTGCCAGCATTCCGGGACAGGGGTCTGGTGAGCAGTACGTC. The encoded protein is CASIPGQGSGEQYV.

The gene calls are TRBV4-3 and TRBJ1-4, with 8 bases that match TRBD1. The CDR3 is made up of 15 amino acids. Germline V gene sequence: CDR1 LGHNA, CDR2 YSLEER. V trimming: 3 bases; J trimming: 8 bases; junction bases outside the gene matches: 8. The CDR3 loop is CASSQEDRVGEKLFF. CDR3 bases: TGCGCCAGCAGCCAGGAGGACAGGGTGGGAGAAAAACTGTTTTTT.

This chain links TRBV6-6 with TRBJ1-1; D gene unclear. The germline V and J ends were trimmed by 6 bases and 1 base, with 12 bases remaining between them. The CDR3 is made up of 14 amino acids. The germline gives CDR1 MNHNY, CDR2 SVGAGI (reference sequence). CDR3 amino acids: CASRKVYRNTEAFF. CDR3 DNA: TGTGCCAGCAGAAAAGTCTACCGGAACACTGAAGCTTTCTTT.

This chain connects TRBV7-2 to TRBJ2-2; no clear D gene. Germline V gene data show CDR1 as SGHTA and CDR2 as FQGNSA. V lost 2 bases and J lost 3, with 7 bases in between. The CDR3 length is 14 residues. CDR3 sequence: CASSLSVDTGELFF. The CDR3 DNA follows: TGTGCCAGCAGCTTAAGTGTCGACACCGGGGAGCTGTTTTTT.

This clonotype was seen many times. The rearrangement uses TRBV20-1 and TRBJ2-1; D unclear. The V end lost 7 bases, the J end lost 6 bases, and 7 bases lay between the germline ends. The CDR3 spans 10 residues. The germline V gene has CDR1 DFQATT and CDR2 SNEGSKA (reference sequence). As DNA, the CDR3 is TGCAGTGTGGTCCGCAATGAGCAGTTCTTC. It specifies CSVVRNEQFF.

This clonotype was found once. The chain joins TRBV21-1 to TRBJ2-1; TRBD1, the table's D call, lacks a check against the DNA. TRBV21-1 is listed as a pseudogene. This CDR3 spans 16 amino acids. CDR3 bases: TGTGCCAGCATCAACGATGGACAGGGGGCGAAAAATGAGCAGTTCTTC. It codes for CASINDGQGAKNEQFF.

This rearrangement joins TRBV24-1 to TRBJ2-1; D is possibly TRBD2 (6 bases). This CDR3 is built from 14 residues. The V end lost 5 bases, the J end lost 0 bases, and 7 bases lay between the germline ends. Germline V gene sequence: CDR1 KGHDR, CDR2 SFDVKD. The CDR3 sequence is CATSGRGSYNEQFF. CDR3 DNA sequence: TGTGCCACCAGTGGGAGGGGCTCCTACAATGAGCAGTTCTTC.

This clonotype was seen at least ten times. The chain combines TRBV7-2 with TRBJ2-5, with a weak D call TRBD2 (6 bases). Germline-derived CDR1 and CDR2 are SGHTA and FQGNSA. CDR3 length equals 14 residues. V was shortened by 4 bases and J by 3 bases, with 12 bases between the two germline ends. The CDR3 DNA reads as TGTGCCAGCAGCTCCGGGACTTCCAAAGAGACCCAGTACTTC. Its translation: CASSSGTSKETQYF. The whole variable domain, filled in from reference TRBV7-2 and TRBJ2-5, reads GAGVSQSPSNKVTEKGKDVELRCDPISGHTALYWYRQSLGQGLEFLIYFQGNSAPDKSGLPSDRFSAERTGGSVSTLTIQRTQQEDSAVYLCASSSGTSKETQYFGPGTRLLVL.

The V call is TRBV5-1, the J call TRBJ1-1; 8 bases map to TRBD1. Germline trimming cut 4 bases from V and 6 bases from J; bases unmatched to any gene: 11. This CDR3 comprises 15 residues. In germline, CDR1 is SGHRS, CDR2 YFSETQ. In DNA, the CDR3 is TGCGCCAGCAGCACATCTAGACAGGGGAATCCTGAAGCTTTCTTT. It encodes CASSTSRQGNPEAFF.

This clonotype was counted ten times or more. This chain connects TRBV7-2 to TRBJ1-6; 7 bases line up with TRBD1. Germline CDR1 reads SGHTA; CDR2 reads FQGNSA. The CDR3 spans 13 residues. The trim removed 6 bases at V and 8 bases at J, leaving 4 bases unmatched. The CDR3 spells CASRPGGHSPLHF. As DNA, the CDR3 is TGTGCCAGCAGACCAGGGGGGCATTCACCCCTCCACTTT.

The rearrangement uses TRBV6-1 and TRBJ1-1, with unresolved D. Germline-derived CDR1 and CDR2 are MNHNS and SASEGT. The ends were cut back, 7 bases at V and 4 bases at J, with 10 bases in the middle. The CDR3 loop spans 12 amino acids. This chain's CDR3 is CASTGSVTEAFF. CDR3 nucleotide sequence: TGTGCCAGCACGGGTTCGGTCACTGAAGCTTTCTTT.

The rearrangement joins TRBV6-1 to TRBJ1-1, with D perhaps matching TRBD1 (5 bases). This CDR3 is 11 amino acids long. The V gene lost 3 bases and the J gene lost 8 bases, with 7 bases spanning the gap. Germline lookup yields CDR1 MNHNS and CDR2 SASEGT. CDR3 protein: CASSDYREAFF. In DNA form, the CDR3 reads TGTGCCAGCAGTGACTACAGGGAAGCTTTCTTT.

This clonotype was recorded a few times. The chain combines TRBV12-3 or TRBV12-4 with TRBJ2-6, with TRBD1 identical over 7 bases. V lost 5 bases, J lost 2 bases, and 6 bases stayed unmatched. The CDR3 totals 16 residues. In DNA, the CDR3 is TGTGCCAGCAGTCGACAGGGCGCCGCTGGGGCCAACGTCCTGACTTTC. Translation gives CASSRQGAAGANVLTF.